The 13 T cell receptor beta chains listed next were all sequenced from one sample in a study of cytomegalovirus exposure and HLA in healthy donors. The PCR made use of 60 Vbeta and 13 Jbeta primers. The assay was immunoSEQ multiplex PCR, and TCRdb's table has in-frame clones only and misses some. The table has over 90,000 clones, roughly three quarters seen once. Source material: PBMCs. Every receptor here comes from a male donor in good health and CMV-seropositive.

This clone turned up a few times. The genes are TRBV9 and TRBJ2-3; the match to TRBD2 covers 7 bases. This CDR3 region has 16 residues. J lost 2 bases, V lost 1 base, and 7 bases had no gene match. Germline V CDR1 and CDR2: SGDLS, YYNGEE. CDR3 DNA: TGTGCCAGCAGCGTATTACCGGGACTAAACACAGATACGCAGTATTTT. Translating it yields CASSVLPGLNTDTQYF.

The DNA of the CDR3 is TGTGCCAGCAGCTCCCCGGGGACCTACGAGCAGTACTTC. It encodes CASSSPGTYEQYF. The gene calls are TRBV7-9 and TRBJ2-7; TRBD2 is a possible D gene (5 bases). The V gene's germline CDR1 is SEHNR and CDR2 FQNEAQ (reference sequence). The CDR3 length is 13 residues. Trimming took 4 bases from V and 2 from J, leaving 9 bases between them.

V is TRBV5-1 and J is TRBJ2-1; 9 bases align to TRBD1. V was clipped by 4 bases and J by 2 bases; unmatched bases: 7. Germline CDR1 and CDR2: SGHRS and YFSETQ. This CDR3 region has 16 residues. CDR3 in amino acids: CASSGGDRAPYNEQFF. DNA for the CDR3: TGCGCCAGCAGCGGCGGGGACAGGGCCCCCTACAATGAGCAGTTCTTC.

Notes on this clone: Other DNA sequences from this sample encode an identical CDR3 as well. CDR3 in amino acids: CASSVGQGTYEQYF. The CDR3 DNA follows: TGTGCCAGCAGCGTAGGGCAGGGTACCTACGAGCAGTACTTC. This rearrangement joins TRBV9 to TRBJ2-7; TRBD1 is a possible D gene (5 bases). This CDR3 is built from 14 residues. Germline loops: CDR1 SGDLS, CDR2 YYNGEE. Trimming took off 0 bases at V and 2 bases at J, with 9 bases between the two ends.

The chain joins TRBV6-6 to TRBJ2-3, with a tentative D call TRBD2 (6 bases). Germline-derived CDR1 and CDR2 are MNHNY and SVGAGI (reference sequence). The CDR3 runs 13 residues. V was clipped by 7 bases and J by 5 bases, with 13 bases between them. CDR3 nucleotide sequence: TGTGCCAGCACCCGGGACTTCCAAGATACGCAGTATTTT. Its translation is CASTRDFQDTQYF.

V usage is TRBV19 and J usage is TRBJ2-5, with 7 bases matching TRBD1. V shed 7 bases, J shed 4 bases, and the junction held 12 bases outside the gene matches. This CDR3 contains 15 residues. Germline CDR1 reads LNHDA; CDR2 reads SQIVND (reference sequence). CDR3 region: CASTWGDRAGETQYF. The DNA of the CDR3 is TGTGCCAGTACGTGGGGAGACAGGGCGGGAGAGACCCAGTACTTC. The full variable domain, completed using reference TRBV19 and TRBJ2-5, is DGGITQSPKYLFRKEGQNVTLSCEQNLNHDAMYWYRQDPGQGLRLIYYSQIVNDFQKGDIAEGYSVSREKKESFPLTVTSAQKNPTAFYLCASTWGDRAGETQYFGPGTRLLVL.

The chain links TRBV11-2 to TRBJ2-1; 9 bases line up with TRBD2. Germline CDR1 SGHAT, CDR2 FQNNGV. The CDR3 has 16 amino acids. The V and J ends lost 1 base and 10 bases, in that order; junction bases with no gene match: 11. The CDR3 sequence is CASSLGVAGGPEEQFF. The CDR3, as DNA: TGTGCCAGCAGCTTAGGGGTCGCGGGAGGGCCTGAAGAGCAGTTCTTC.

J is TRBJ2-1 and V is TRBV28, with 12 bases lining up with TRBD2. This CDR3 contains 16 residues. Per germline, CDR1 MDHEN and CDR2 SYDVKM. Trimming cost V 10 bases and J 1 base; bases outside gene matches: 8. The CDR3 loop is CATGLAGIGSYNEQFF. CDR3 bases: TGTGCCACCGGACTAGCGGGAATAGGGTCCTACAATGAGCAGTTCTTC.

The chain employs TRBV28 and TRBJ1-1; 7 bases are a match to TRBD1. The CDR3 runs 15 residues. CDR1 is MDHEN and CDR2 is SYDVKM in the germline V gene. V lost 7 bases, J lost 0 bases, and 8 bases stayed unmatched. In DNA, the CDR3 is TGTGCCAGCACCGAGACAGGGAACCTGAACACTGAAGCTTTCTTT. Translated, it gives CASTETGNLNTEAFF.

This clone occurred a few times. The rearrangement links TRBV27 to TRBJ1-1, with a tentative D call TRBD1 (6 bases). V lost 6 bases to trimming and J lost 0 bases, with 11 bases between them. CDR1 MNHEY and CDR2 SMNVEV come from the germline V gene (reference sequence). The CDR3 sequence is 14 residues long. The CDR3 reads CASRTQGVNTEAFF. In nucleotides, the CDR3 is TGTGCCAGCAGAACACAGGGTGTGAACACTGAAGCTTTCTTT.

The chain uses TRBV28 and TRBJ2-1, with 11 bases lining up with TRBD2. V lost 6 bases to trimming and J lost 4 bases; unmatched junction nucleotides: 5. From germline, CDR1 is MDHEN and CDR2 SYDVKM. This CDR3 is 15 amino acids long. CDR3 coding DNA: TGTGCCAGCAGCGAACGACTAGCGGGGTACAATGAGCAGTTCTTC. Its protein product is CASSERLAGYNEQFF. The variable domain in full, completed from reference TRBV28 and TRBJ2-1, reads DVKVTQSSRYLVKRTGEKVFLECVQDMDHENMFWYRQDPGLGLRLIYFSYDVKMKEKGDIPEGYSVSREKKERFSLILESASTNQTSMYLCASSERLAGYNEQFFGPGTRLTVL.

The CDR3 sequence is CASSYMSNEQFF. The CDR3 DNA reads as TGTGCCAGCAGCTACATGTCAAATGAGCAGTTCTTC. The chain is built from TRBV5-6 and TRBJ2-1; D gene ambiguous. The V end was cut by 3 bases, the J end by 7 bases, with 8 bases between. CDR3 length equals 12 residues. Germline CDR1 SGHDT, CDR2 YYEEEE.

The chain combines TRBV4-3 with TRBJ2-1, with TRBD2 matching over 8 bases. Trimming cost V 2 bases and J 2 bases; bases outside gene matches: 5. The germline V gene encodes CDR1 LGHNA and CDR2 YSLEER. The CDR3 is 16 residues long. CDR3 in DNA: TGCGCCAGCAGCCAATCTAGCGGGCCGGCCTACAATGAGCAGTTCTTC. Amino acids: CASSQSSGPAYNEQFF.